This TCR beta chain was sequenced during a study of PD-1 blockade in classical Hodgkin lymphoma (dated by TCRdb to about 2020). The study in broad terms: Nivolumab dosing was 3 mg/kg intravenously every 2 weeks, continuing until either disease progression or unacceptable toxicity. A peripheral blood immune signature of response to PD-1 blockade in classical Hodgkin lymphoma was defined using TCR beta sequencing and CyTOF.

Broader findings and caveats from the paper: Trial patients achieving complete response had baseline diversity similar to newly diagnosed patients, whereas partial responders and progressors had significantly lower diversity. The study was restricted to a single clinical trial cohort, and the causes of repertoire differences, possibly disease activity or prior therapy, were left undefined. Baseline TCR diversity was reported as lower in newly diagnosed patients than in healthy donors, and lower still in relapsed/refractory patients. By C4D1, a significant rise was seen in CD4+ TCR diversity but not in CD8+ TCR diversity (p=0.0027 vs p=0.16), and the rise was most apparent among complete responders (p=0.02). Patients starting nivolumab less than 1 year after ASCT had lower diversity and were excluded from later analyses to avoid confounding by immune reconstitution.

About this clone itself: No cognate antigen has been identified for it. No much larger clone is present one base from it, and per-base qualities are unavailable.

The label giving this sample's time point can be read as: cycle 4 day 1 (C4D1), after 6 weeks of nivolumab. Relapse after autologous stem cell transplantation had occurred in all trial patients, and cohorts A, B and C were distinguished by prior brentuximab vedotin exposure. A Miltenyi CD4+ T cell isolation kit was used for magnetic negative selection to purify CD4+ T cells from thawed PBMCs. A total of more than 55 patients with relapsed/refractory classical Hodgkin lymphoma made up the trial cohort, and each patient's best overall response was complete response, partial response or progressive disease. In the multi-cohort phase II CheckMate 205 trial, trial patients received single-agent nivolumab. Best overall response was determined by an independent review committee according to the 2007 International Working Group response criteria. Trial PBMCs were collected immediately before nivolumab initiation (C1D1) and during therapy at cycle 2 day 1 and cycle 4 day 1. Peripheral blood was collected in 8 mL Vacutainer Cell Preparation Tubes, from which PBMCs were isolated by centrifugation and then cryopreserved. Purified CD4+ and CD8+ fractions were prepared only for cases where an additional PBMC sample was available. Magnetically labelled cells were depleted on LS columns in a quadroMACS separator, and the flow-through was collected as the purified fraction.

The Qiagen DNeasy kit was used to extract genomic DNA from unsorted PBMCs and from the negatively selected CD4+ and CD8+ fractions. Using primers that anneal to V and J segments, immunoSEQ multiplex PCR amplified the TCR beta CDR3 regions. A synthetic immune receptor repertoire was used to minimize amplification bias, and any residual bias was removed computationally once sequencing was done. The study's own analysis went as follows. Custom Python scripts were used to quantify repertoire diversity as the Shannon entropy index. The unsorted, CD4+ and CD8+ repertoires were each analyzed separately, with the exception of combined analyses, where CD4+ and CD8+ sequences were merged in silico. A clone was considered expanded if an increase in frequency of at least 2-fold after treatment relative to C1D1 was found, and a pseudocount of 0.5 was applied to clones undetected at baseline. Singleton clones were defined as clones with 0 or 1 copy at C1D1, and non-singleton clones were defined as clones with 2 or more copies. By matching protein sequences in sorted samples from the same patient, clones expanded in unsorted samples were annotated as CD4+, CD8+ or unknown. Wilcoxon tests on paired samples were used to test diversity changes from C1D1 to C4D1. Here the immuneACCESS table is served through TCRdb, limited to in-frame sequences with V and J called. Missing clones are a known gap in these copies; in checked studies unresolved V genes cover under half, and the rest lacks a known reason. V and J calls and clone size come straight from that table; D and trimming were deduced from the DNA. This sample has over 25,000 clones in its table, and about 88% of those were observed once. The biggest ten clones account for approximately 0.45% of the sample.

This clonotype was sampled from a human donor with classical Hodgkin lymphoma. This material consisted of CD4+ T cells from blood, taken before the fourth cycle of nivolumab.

At the DNA level, the sequence is TGCGCCAGCAGCCTTCTAGCGGGGGATAATGAGCAGTTCTTC. Protein translation: CASSLLAGDNEQFF. Recombination joined TRBV10-1 with TRBJ2-1, and TRBD2 matches 10 of the central bases. CDR1 and CDR2 (WNHNN, SYGVQD) derive from the germline V gene (reference sequence). The CDR3 numbers 14 residues from cysteine through phenylalanine. Here the CDR3 DNA is all that survives: 42 bases in frame from base 1. The junction shows trimming of 6 bases on V and 7 bases on J, and the gene matches do not reach 6 bases of it.